This section outlines one TCR beta chain sequence together with its context. This record belongs to a study of blood T cell repertoires in COVID-19. About the study: Acute and convalescent COVID-19 samples came from the United States, Italy and Spain. The analysed material was cDNA or gDNA that came from T cells, B-cell-depleted T cells, or PBMCs.

Source study methods: Scientists estimated how many nucleated cells there were by amplifying reference gene primers. Some clones are missing from TCRdb's copy, which holds only in-frame ones; the method was immunoSEQ multiplex PCR. The V and J calls and clone size come from that table; D and trimming were worked out from the DNA. The sample includes roughly 60,000 clones, about 82% of them seen just once. V was clipped by 0 bases and J by 2 bases, with 18 bases between them. Germline V gene lookup returns CDR1 MGHRA and CDR2 YSYEKL. The CDR3 is 18 residues long. This TCR came from a human donor in a cohort sampled during active COVID-19. Sequenced: peripheral blood. V is TRBV4-1 and J is TRBJ2-3; D unclear. The CDR3 loop reads CASSQDRVLGTSTDTQYF. The CDR3 DNA sequence: TGCGCCAGCAGCCAAGATCGGGTTTTGGGTACATCCACAGATACGCAGTATTTT.